This T cell receptor beta chain derives from a study of T-cell reconstitution after alpha-beta-depleted transplantation in children. Study observations and caveats: For some patients, TCRbeta diversity was high at day 60 because of recipient T cells and thymic progenitors that survived.

The TCRbeta library incorporated unique molecular identifiers. A single record per CDR3 protein comes from TCRdb applying MiXCR to the PCR reads. The repertoire holds approximately 240,000 distinct CDR3 sequences, with under 13% as singletons. This clonotype was seen many times. The target antigen is unknown. Deletions cut 7 bases from V and 5 bases from J, with 14 bases between. This CDR3 is built from 13 residues. Per germline, CDR1 MNHEY and CDR2 SVGAGI. This sequence joins TRBV6-5 and TRBJ1-2; no reliable D call. Source: PBMCs, taken before TCRalphabeta/CD19-depleted stem cell transplant. This receptor was taken from a child less than two years old with acute myeloid leukemia, due to receive a stem cell transplant. The CDR3 coding sequence is TGTGCCAGCACCGACCCCGGGGTTTATGGCTACACCTTC. Amino acid sequence: CASTDPGVYGYTF.